This TCR beta chain came from a study of blood T cell repertoires in COVID-19. This CDR3 spans 16 amino acids. Germline V gene data show CDR1 as MGHRA and CDR2 as YSYEKL. The trim removed 4 bases at V and 7 bases at J, leaving 11 bases unmatched. Assay used: immunoSEQ multiplex PCR; TCRdb lists only in-frame clones, some missing. The sample has 30,000 to 35,000 clones, more than 85% seen once. Sequencing was carried out using peripheral blood. The gene calls are TRBV4-1 and TRBJ1-4, with TRBD1 matching 8 bases. The sequence came from a human donor in a cohort sampled during active COVID-19. The CDR3 DNA reads as TGCGCCAGCAGCCCCGGACCCACAGGGGGTAGTGAAAAACTGTTTTTT. It translates to CASSPGPTGGSEKLFF.